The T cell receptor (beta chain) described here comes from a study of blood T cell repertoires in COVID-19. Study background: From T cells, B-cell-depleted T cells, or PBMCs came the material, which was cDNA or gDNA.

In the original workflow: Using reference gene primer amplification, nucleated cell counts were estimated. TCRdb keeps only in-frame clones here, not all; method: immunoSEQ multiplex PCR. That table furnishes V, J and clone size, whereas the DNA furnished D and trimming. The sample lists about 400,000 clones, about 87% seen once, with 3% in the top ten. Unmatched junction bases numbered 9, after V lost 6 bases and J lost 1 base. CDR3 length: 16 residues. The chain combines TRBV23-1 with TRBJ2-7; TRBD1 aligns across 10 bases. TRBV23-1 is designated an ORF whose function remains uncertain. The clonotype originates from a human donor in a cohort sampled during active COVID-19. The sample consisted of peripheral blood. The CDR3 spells CASSSPRGQGSYEQYF. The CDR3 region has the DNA TGCGCCAGCAGCTCCCCTCGGGGACAGGGGTCCTACGAGCAGTACTTC.